One sample yielded the 14 T cell receptor beta chains listed below, sequenced in a study of cytomegalovirus exposure and HLA in healthy donors. Amplification used 60 Vbeta primers and 13 Jbeta primers. Libraries were prepared by immunoSEQ multiplex PCR; TCRdb keeps only in-frame clonotypes and omits some of them. The data contain roughly 160,000 clones, 70% to 80% of them singletons. Material for sequencing was PBMCs. These receptors all stem from a man between 45 and 60 years old in good health and CMV-seropositive.

V usage is TRBV9 and J usage is TRBJ1-6; TRBD1 is a possible D gene (5 bases). Germline V gene sequence: CDR1 SGDLS, CDR2 YYNGEE. This CDR3 is 15 amino acids long. Trimming took off 4 bases at V and 4 bases at J, with 12 bases between the two ends. CDR3 nucleotides: TGTGCCAGCAGCCTACTGACAGATTATAATTCACCCCTCCACTTT. This sequence encodes CASSLLTDYNSPLHF.

The CDR3 DNA is TGCAGCGTCGGGACAGGGGTTCCTAATTCACCCCTCCACTTT. Translated: CSVGTGVPNSPLHF. This chain joins TRBV29-1 and TRBJ1-6, with 10 bases that match TRBD1. Germline CDR1 reads SQVTM; CDR2 reads ANQGSEA. The CDR3 length is 14 residues. V was pared by 6 bases and J by 6 bases, with 5 bases of the junction left unmatched.

This clone has just one count. This chain uses TRBV5-4 with TRBJ2-2, with 8 bases identical to TRBD2. The CDR3 extends over 16 amino acids. With V trimmed by 4 bases and J by 4 bases, 9 bases remained unmatched. Germline CDR1 reads SGHNT; CDR2 reads YYREEE (reference sequence). The CDR3: CASSKELADTTGELFF. CDR3 DNA sequence: TGTGCCAGCAGCAAAGAACTAGCGGACACCACCGGGGAGCTGTTTTTT.

This rearrangement joins TRBV9 to TRBJ2-7, with 9 bases aligning to TRBD1. The trim removed 4 bases at V and 4 bases at J, leaving 6 bases unmatched. There are 14 residues in the CDR3. CDR1 is SGDLS and CDR2 is YYNGEE in the germline V gene. The CDR3 bases are TGTGCCAGCAGCCCGCGGGGACAGGGTTACGAGCAGTACTTC. The encoded protein is CASSPRGQGYEQYF.

This chain links TRBV4-1 with TRBJ1-3; D gene ambiguous. The CDR3 has 14 residues. Trimming took 1 base from V and 3 from J, leaving 7 bases between them. Germline V gene data show CDR1 as MGHRA and CDR2 as YSYEKL. This chain's CDR3 is CASSQAQVGNTIYF. CDR3 DNA sequence: TGCGCCAGCAGCCAAGCCCAGGTTGGAAACACCATATATTTT.

This clone was observed a few times. The V call is TRBV7-6, the J call TRBJ1-1; D gene unclear. The germline CDR1 and CDR2 sequences are SGHVS and FNYEAQ. The CDR3 contains 13 residues. Trimming left V 5 bases short and J 1 base short, with 8 bases between. CDR3: CASSPRGNTEAFF. DNA for the CDR3: TGTGCCAGCAGCCCTCGCGGGAACACTGAAGCTTTCTTT. The complete variable domain, with remaining parts taken from reference TRBV7-6 and TRBJ1-1, reads GAGVSQSPRYKVTKRGQDVALRCDPISGHVSLYWYRQALGQGPEFLTYFNYEAQQDKSGLPNDRFSAERPEGSISTLTIQRTEQRDSAMYRCASSPRGNTEAFFGQGTRLTVV.

In its sample, this clone was seen a few times. The V gene is TRBV6-5, the J gene TRBJ1-6; the D is unclear. Germline V gene sequence: CDR1 MNHEY, CDR2 SVGAGI. Trimming cost V 0 bases and J 14 bases, with 11 bases left between them. The length of the CDR3 is 13 residues. For the CDR3, the DNA is TGTGCCAGCAGTTACTCTGATACGCCAGCCCTCCACTTT. Translation gives CASSYSDTPALHF.

The chain carries TRBV7-2 and TRBJ2-7; a possible D gene is TRBD1 (6 bases). CDR1 is SGHTA, CDR2 FQGNSA, per germline. The CDR3 spans 15 residues. Trimming removed 1 base from V and 0 bases from J, with 10 bases in between. CDR3 in DNA: TGTGCCAGCAGCTTAGTTGGGGACAACTCCTACGAGCAGTACTTC. As protein: CASSLVGDNSYEQYF.

J is TRBJ1-2 and V is TRBV28; D ambiguous. Germline CDR1 reads MDHEN; CDR2 reads SYDVKM. CDR3 length: 11 residues. V gave up 5 bases and J gave up 3 bases, with 4 bases separating them. The CDR3 protein is CASSPDYGYTF. CDR3 bases: TGTGCCAGCAGTCCAGACTATGGCTACACCTTC.

This sequence joins TRBV19 and TRBJ2-3, with D perhaps TRBD2 (7 bases). Germline CDR1 and CDR2: LNHDA and SQIVND (reference sequence). The germline V and J ends were trimmed by 5 bases and 6 bases, with 18 bases remaining between them. The CDR3 extends over 15 amino acids. CDR3 loop: CASSRNGGPGDTQYF. DNA of the CDR3: TGTGCCAGTAGTCGCAACGGGGGGCCCGGGGATACGCAGTATTTT. The full variable domain, with the rest looked up from reference TRBV19 and TRBJ2-3, is DGGITQSPKYLFRKEGQNVTLSCEQNLNHDAMYWYRQDPGQGLRLIYYSQIVNDFQKGDIAEGYSVSREKKESFPLTVTSAQKNPTAFYLCASSRNGGPGDTQYFGPGTRLTVL.

The V gene is TRBV4-3, the J gene TRBJ1-1, with 11 bases that match TRBD1. Losses at the gene ends were 3 bases for V and 4 bases for J; bases not matched to a gene: 7. This CDR3 region has 16 residues. Germline loops: CDR1 LGHNA, CDR2 YSLEER. The CDR3 is CASSQPSGTGGTEAFF. In nucleotides, the CDR3 is TGCGCCAGCAGCCAGCCCTCGGGGACAGGGGGCACTGAAGCTTTCTTT.

The chain has TRBV18 and TRBJ1-1; D is perhaps TRBD1 (6 bases). This CDR3 region has 14 residues. The V end lost 1 base, the J end lost 5 bases, and 11 bases lay between the germline ends. Per germline, CDR1 KGHSH and CDR2 LQKENI. CDR3 sequence: CASSPLVRGTEAFF. In nucleotides, the CDR3 is TGTGCCAGCTCACCACTCGTCAGGGGAACTGAAGCTTTCTTT.

The V and J genes are TRBV19 and TRBJ1-2; D unclear. The CDR3 spans 14 residues. V was trimmed by 4 bases and J by 0 bases, leaving 9 bases between them. CDR1 is LNHDA, CDR2 SQIVND, per germline (reference sequence). CDR3 protein: CASSTVSSNYGYTF. The CDR3 nucleotides are TGTGCCAGTAGTACAGTTTCTTCTAACTATGGCTACACCTTC. Full variable domain (remainder filled in from reference TRBV19 and TRBJ1-2): DGGITQSPKYLFRKEGQNVTLSCEQNLNHDAMYWYRQDPGQGLRLIYYSQIVNDFQKGDIAEGYSVSREKKESFPLTVTSAQKNPTAFYLCASSTVSSNYGYTFGSGTRLTVV.

The V call is TRBV7-9, the J call TRBJ2-1, with D maybe TRBD1 (6 bases). V shed 5 bases and J shed 0 bases, with 14 bases lying between them. From germline, CDR1 is SEHNR and CDR2 FQNEAQ (reference sequence). The CDR3 covers 16 residues. The CDR3, as DNA: TGTGCCAGCAGCCACAGGGAAACCAGCTCCTACAATGAGCAGTTCTTC. Its translation: CASSHRETSSYNEQFF.